This T cell receptor (beta chain) derives from a study of blood T cell repertoires in COVID-19. Method: immunoSEQ multiplex PCR; TCRdb's copy keeps in-frame clones and lacks some. The sample lists around 140,000 clones, about 80% seen once, with 3.5% in the top ten. The CDR3 has 16 amino acids. Per the germline V gene, CDR1 is MGHRA and CDR2 is YSYEKL. V lost 0 bases and J 4 bases, leaving 13 bases between the germline ends. This TCR was sampled from a man aged 70 or older who had recovered from COVID-19. The chain joins TRBV4-1 to TRBJ2-1, with D possibly being TRBD2 (6 bases). The sample comprised peripheral blood. CDR3 region: CASSQDGTSRYNEQFF. The CDR3, as DNA: TGCGCCAGCAGCCAAGATGGAACTAGCAGGTACAATGAGCAGTTCTTC.